The 11 T cell receptor beta chains below come from one sample, sequenced in a study of vaccination and CD4 T cells after COVID-19. The antigens for these receptors are not known. The treatment denotes: approximately nine-day PBMC culture with coronavirus spike peptide pools or control peptides (ViraFEST assay). The Oncomine TCR Beta short-read assay was what sequenced the DNA obtained from cultured CD4+ T cells. Using its own MiXCR run on the PCR reads, TCRdb lists one record per CDR3 protein. The sample carries around 13,000 distinct CDR3 sequences, 76% recorded once. Material: CD4+ T cells from blood, cultured in vitro. The origin of the receptors is a human donor who had recovered from COVID-19.

This chain uses TRBV10-3 with TRBJ1-1; possible D gene TRBD1, 6 bases. V was pared by 6 bases and J by 0 bases, with 14 bases between. CDR1 is ENHRY and CDR2 is SYGVKD in the germline V gene. The CDR3 covers 15 residues. CDR3 sequence: CAIRGGSTMNTEAFF. In DNA, the CDR3 is TGTGCCATCAGGGGGGGCAGCACTATGAACACTGAAGCTTTCTTT.

This rearrangement joins TRBV20-1 to TRBJ1-6; 7 bases align to TRBD1. Germline V gives CDR1 DFQATT, CDR2 SNEGSKA (reference sequence). With 7 bases clipped from V and 3 bases from J, the junction kept 9 bases outside the gene matches. The CDR3 covers 15 residues. The CDR3 DNA sequence: TGCAGTGGAGGGGGCAGTCCGAACTATAATTCACCCCTCCACTTT. Translating it yields CSGGGSPNYNSPLHF.

This chain connects TRBV27 to TRBJ1-6; 8 nucleotides line up with TRBD1. With V trimmed by 2 bases and J by 6 bases, 6 bases remained unmatched. This CDR3 is built from 16 residues. The germline gives CDR1 MNHEY, CDR2 SMNVEV (reference sequence). For the CDR3, the DNA is TGTGCCAGCAGTTTACAGGGGGCTAACAGTAATTCACCCCTCCACTTT. Translating gives CASSLQGANSNSPLHF.

The rearrangement uses TRBV6-4 and TRBJ2-6; D could derive from TRBD1 or TRBD2 (5 bases each). Per germline, CDR1 MRHNA and CDR2 SNTAGT. This CDR3 contains 15 residues. Trimming took off 3 bases at V and 3 bases at J, with 9 bases between the two ends. The CDR3 loop reads CASSDLGDGANVLTF. The CDR3 coding sequence is TGTGCCAGCAGTGATTTGGGGGATGGGGCCAACGTCCTGACTTTC.

The chain combines TRBV10-3 with TRBJ2-2; D ambiguous. Trimming took 10 bases from V and 4 from J, leaving 16 bases between them. Germline CDR1 and CDR2: ENHRY and SYGVKD. The CDR3 runs to 14 residues. The CDR3 region has the DNA TGTGCCAGCACCTCGGCCCGGGCCACCGGGGAGCTGTTTTTT. It codes for CASTSARATGELFF.

The chain joins TRBV28 to TRBJ2-7; 9 bases line up with TRBD2. V lost 5 bases to trimming and J lost 6 bases; unmatched junction nucleotides: 11. The CDR3 spans 15 residues. CDR1 and CDR2 (germline): MDHEN, SYDVKM. The CDR3 sequence is CASSPPLAGLSEQYF. CDR3 in DNA: TGTGCCAGCAGTCCCCCGCTAGCGGGACTGAGCGAGCAGTACTTC.

This chain connects TRBV11-2 to TRBJ1-6; D might be TRBD1 (5 bases). Trimming pared 5 bases from V and 7 bases from J, leaving 18 bases between. This CDR3 has 16 residues. Germline values: CDR1 SGHAT, CDR2 FQNNGV. The CDR3: CASSGPRGLLNSPLHF. For the CDR3, the DNA is TGTGCCAGCAGCGGCCCTCGGGGACTACTCAATTCACCCCTCCACTTT.

The V call is TRBV27, the J call TRBJ1-1, with D uncertain. The germline gives CDR1 MNHEY, CDR2 SMNVEV (reference sequence). The CDR3 sequence is 16 residues long. Trimming removed 6 bases at V and 4 bases at J, with 21 bases between. The CDR3 region is CASRSDGLPWTTEAFF. The CDR3 DNA reads as TGTGCCAGCAGATCAGACGGGCTTCCGTGGACCACTGAAGCTTTCTTT.

This clonotype has more than one count but fewer than ten. An end of the junction differs from the germline gene, which may be a read error. The chain uses TRBV20-1 and TRBJ2-2; D tentatively fits TRBD1 or TRBD2 (5 bases each). The germline V gene has CDR1 DFQATT and CDR2 SNEGSKA (reference sequence). CDR3 length equals 14 residues. This CDR3 reads CSAKRGVGTGELFF. CDR3 DNA sequence: TGTAGTGCAAAGAGAGGGGTGGGGACCGGGGAGCTGTTTTTT.

This sequence joins TRBV6-1 and TRBJ2-1; 11 bases are a match to TRBD2. V gave up 9 bases and J gave up 7 bases; unmatched junction bases: 20. CDR3 size: 18 residues. CDR1 is MNHNS, CDR2 SASEGT, per germline. The CDR3 DNA reads TGTGCCAGTAAACGTTCAGGACAGGGACTAGCGGCGACTAATGAGCAGTTCTTC. Translating it yields CASKRSGQGLAATNEQFF.

J is TRBJ2-7 and V is TRBV7-2; 7 positions agree with TRBD2. From germline, CDR1 is SGHTA and CDR2 FQGNSA. The CDR3 is 16 residues long. The J segment lost 0 bases and the V segment lost 1 base, leaving 6 bases of the junction unmatched. CDR3 bases: TGTGCCAGCAGCTTAGGGCCAGCGGGAAGCTCCTACGAGCAGTACTTC. It codes for CASSLGPAGSSYEQYF.